Following are 27 T cell receptor beta chains from one sample sequenced in a study of naive and memory T cell subsets. Study results and caveats: Especially in CD8 cells, naive repertoires contained a few larger clonotypes, possibly CD45RA-re-expressing memory cells.

Which antigens these TCRs recognize remains unknown. The beta constant-region primer was an equimolar mix of two oligonucleotides covering TRBC1 and TRBC2. The ligated cDNA underwent four PCR rounds using SP2 and nested alpha and beta constant-region primers. TCRdb used MiXCR to reprocess the UMI-ligation and nested PCR reads, holding one entry per CDR3 protein. This table has roughly 100,000 distinct CDR3 sequences, around 15% appearing once. The sequenced sample was naive CD8+ T cells from blood. All receptors come from a human donor in good health.

This clonotype was found a few times. The CDR3: CASSQGSKDEQYF. Written as DNA, the CDR3 is TGTGCCAGCAGCCAAGGAAGCAAGGACGAGCAGTACTTC. The chain links TRBV4-2 to TRBJ2-7; D uncertain. CDR3 length: 13 amino acids. Germline loops: CDR1 LGHNA, CDR2 YNFKEQ. V was shortened by 1 base and J by 5 bases, with 9 bases between the two germline ends.

V gene TRBV9 combines with J gene TRBJ2-1, with D uncertain. V lost 0 bases and J 0 bases, leaving 7 bases between the germline ends. This CDR3 has 15 amino acids. Germline values: CDR1 SGDLS, CDR2 YYNGEE. CDR3 residues: CASSVEFGSYNEQFF. In DNA, the CDR3 is TGTGCCAGCAGCGTAGAATTTGGCTCCTACAATGAGCAGTTCTTC.

This clonotype turned up a few times. The V gene is TRBV28, the J gene TRBJ2-3, with D possibly TRBD2 on 6 matching bases. Trimming left V 4 bases short and J 1 base short, with 12 bases between. Germline V lookup: CDR1 MDHEN, CDR2 SYDVKM. CDR3 length equals 15 residues. Written as DNA, the CDR3 is TGTGCCAGCAGTTGGCGGGGTGCGGGCACAGATACGCAGTATTTT. It codes for CASSWRGAGTDTQYF.

The gene calls are TRBV5-1 and TRBJ1-6; no firm D call. Deletions cut 4 bases from V and 10 bases from J, with 15 bases between. The germline CDR1 and CDR2 sequences are SGHRS and YFSETQ. The CDR3 runs 14 residues. CDR3 region: CASSPARDLSPLHF. The DNA for the CDR3 is TGCGCCAGCAGCCCCGCAAGGGATTTATCACCCCTCCACTTT.

This clonotype was counted only a few times. V usage is TRBV12-3 or TRBV12-4 and J usage is TRBJ2-7; 9 bases are a match to TRBD1. The CDR3 runs to 13 residues. The V and J ends lost 8 bases and 2 bases, in that order; junction bases with no gene match: 4. CDR3 coding DNA: TGTGCCAGCGTGGGACAGGGAACCTACGAGCAGTACTTC. Translation gives CASVGQGTYEQYF.

The table lists this clonotype with a few counts. The chain couples TRBV7-9 to TRBJ2-1; a possible D gene is TRBD2 (6 bases). V was shortened by 8 bases and J by 5 bases, with 13 bases between the two germline ends. Germline CDR1 SEHNR, CDR2 FQNEAQ (reference sequence). This CDR3 is built from 13 residues. The CDR3 nucleotides read TGTGCCAGCCGGGCGGGGCAGAACAATGAGCAGTTCTTC. It encodes CASRAGQNNEQFF.

This clonotype came up a few times. The chain carries TRBV6-5 and TRBJ1-2; D possibly corresponds to TRBD1 (6 bases). CDR1 and CDR2 from the germline V gene are MNHEY and SVGAGI. V lost 2 bases to trimming and J lost 7 bases, with 17 bases between them. There are 15 residues in the CDR3. This CDR3 reads CASSYVRGREVGYTF. DNA of the CDR3: TGTGCCAGCAGTTACGTCAGGGGCCGGGAGGTTGGCTACACCTTC.

J is TRBJ2-7 and V is TRBV4-3; 10 nucleotides line up with TRBD2. CDR3 length: 18 amino acids. CDR1 and CDR2 (germline): LGHNA, YSLEER. J gave up 4 bases and V 3 bases, and 15 bases lay outside the gene matches. CDR3 loop: CASSQTEARASGSYEQYF. CDR3 DNA sequence: TGCGCCAGCAGCCAGACCGAGGCCCGAGCTAGCGGGAGTTACGAGCAGTACTTC.

The CDR3 DNA is TGTGCCAGCAGTTACGGACGGTCAAACACTGAAGCTTTCTTT. The encoded protein is CASSYGRSNTEAFF. V usage is TRBV6-2 or TRBV6-3 and J usage is TRBJ1-1; D unclear. Germline V gene sequence: CDR1 MNHEY, CDR2 SVGEGT. V lost 2 bases and J lost 2, with 9 bases in between. CDR3 length: 14 amino acids.

This clonotype has just one count. V gene TRBV14 combines with J gene TRBJ2-7, with a tentative D call TRBD1 (6 bases). The CDR3 consists of 12 residues. Germline lookup yields CDR1 SGHDN and CDR2 FVKESK. With 9 bases removed from V and 4 bases from J, the gap between germline ends came to 13 bases. The CDR3 DNA follows: TGTGCCAGTGGGGGCAGAGCTTACGAGCAGTACTTC. Protein sequence: CASGGRAYEQYF.

V gene TRBV6-1 combines with J gene TRBJ2-7, with no clear D. The CDR3 runs 12 residues. Trimming pared 0 bases from V and 3 bases from J, leaving 3 bases between. Germline V CDR1 and CDR2: MNHNS, SASEGT. The CDR3 bases are TGTGCCAGCAGTGAAGCTCACTACGAGCAGTACTTC. Translating it yields CASSEAHYEQYF.

The chain combines TRBV28 with TRBJ2-7, with D tentatively TRBD1 (6 bases). There are 14 residues in the CDR3. Germline CDR1 is MDHEN and CDR2 is SYDVKM. Trimming removed 0 bases from V and 2 bases from J, with 8 bases in between. The CDR3 spells CASSLWQGTYEQYF. In nucleotides, the CDR3 is TGTGCCAGCAGTTTATGGCAGGGGACCTACGAGCAGTACTTC.

The V call is TRBV4-2, the J call TRBJ1-4; TRBD1 might be the D (5 bases). The CDR3 has 13 residues. Germline V gene sequence: CDR1 LGHNA, CDR2 YNFKEQ. V was pared by 0 bases and J by 8 bases, with 7 bases between. The CDR3 DNA reads as TGTGCCAGCAGCCAAGAGGGGGGGGAAAAACTGTTTTTT. This sequence encodes CASSQEGGEKLFF.

This clonotype was counted between two and nine times. V and J are TRBV18 and TRBJ2-2; a weak D match, TRBD1 (5 bases). Germline V gene lookup returns CDR1 KGHSH and CDR2 LQKENI. The CDR3 has 15 amino acids. The V end lost 3 bases, the J end lost 0 bases, and 8 bases lay between the germline ends. The chain's CDR3 is CASSPTAANTGELFF. The CDR3 nucleotides are TGTGCCAGCTCACCGACAGCTGCGAACACCGGGGAGCTGTTTTTT.

V gene TRBV7-8 combines with J gene TRBJ2-3, with 7 bases aligning to TRBD2. There are 16 residues in the CDR3. J lost 7 bases, V lost 2 bases, and 12 bases had no gene match. Germline CDR1 reads SGHVS; CDR2 reads FQNEAQ. The CDR3: CASSLYEGTIGYTQYF. The CDR3, as DNA: TGTGCCAGCAGCTTATATGAGGGGACTATAGGATATACGCAGTATTTT.

This clonotype was counted a few times. V usage is TRBV28 and J usage is TRBJ2-7; D might be TRBD1 or TRBD2, each matching 5 bases. Germline-derived CDR1 and CDR2 are MDHEN and SYDVKM. Trimming cost V 2 bases and J 4 bases, with 12 bases left between them. This CDR3 has 14 amino acids. The CDR3 DNA follows: TGTGCCAGCAGTTTACTGAGGGGTTCGTACGAGCAGTACTTC. Translating gives CASSLLRGSYEQYF.

This clonotype occurred many times. The rearrangement links TRBV11-2 to TRBJ2-5; D tentatively fits TRBD1 or TRBD2 (5 bases each). Germline CDR1 SGHAT, CDR2 FQNNGV. V was clipped by 5 bases and J by 5 bases, with 18 bases between them. The CDR3 has 15 residues. CDR3 loop: CASSPGTAQIETQYF. The CDR3 region has the DNA TGTGCCAGCAGCCCAGGGACCGCTCAGATTGAGACCCAGTACTTC.

This clonotype was detected a few times. This chain joins TRBV28 and TRBJ1-4; D remains ambiguous. The V end was cut by 6 bases, the J end by 0 bases, with 14 bases between. The CDR3 is made up of 16 amino acids. Per the germline V gene, CDR1 is MDHEN and CDR2 is SYDVKM. DNA of the CDR3: TGTGCCAGCAGCCGATCAGATGTTGCAACTAATGAAAAACTGTTTTTT. Translated: CASSRSDVATNEKLFF.

The rearrangement uses TRBV7-9 and TRBJ2-5; D remains unclear. V gave up 5 bases and J gave up 5 bases, with 21 bases separating them. The germline V gene has CDR1 SEHNR and CDR2 FQNEAQ (reference sequence). The CDR3 contains 16 residues. This chain's CDR3 is CASSESGGKIEETQYF. The CDR3 DNA follows: TGTGCCAGCAGCGAGTCCGGTGGGAAGATCGAGGAGACCCAGTACTTC.

V usage is TRBV5-6 and J usage is TRBJ2-3; TRBD2 might be the D (6 bases). With 3 bases removed from V and 4 bases from J, the gap between germline ends came to 9 bases. Germline-derived CDR1 and CDR2 are SGHDT and YYEEEE. This CDR3 contains 13 residues. This CDR3 reads CASSSSVPDTQYF. The CDR3, as DNA: TGTGCCAGCAGCTCTAGCGTGCCAGATACGCAGTATTTT. The whole variable domain, remainder taken from reference TRBV5-6 and TRBJ2-3, is DAGVTQSPTHLIKTRGQQVTLRCSPKSGHDTVSWYQQALGQGPQFIFQYYEEEERQRGNFPDRFSGHQFPNYSSELNVNALLLGDSALYLCASSSSVPDTQYFGPGTRLTVL.

This clonotype was detected ten times or more. This chain links TRBV20-1 with TRBJ2-7; 7 nucleotides line up with TRBD2. V lost 0 bases to trimming and J lost 2 bases; unmatched junction nucleotides: 13. The CDR3 runs 17 residues. The germline V gene has CDR1 DFQATT and CDR2 SNEGSKA (reference sequence). The CDR3 loop reads CSARDPLVKRGTYEQYF. The DNA for the CDR3 is TGCAGTGCTAGAGATCCCCTCGTAAAGCGGGGCACCTACGAGCAGTACTTC.

The V call is TRBV29-1, the J call TRBJ2-7, with D possibly matching TRBD2 (6 bases). The CDR3 loop spans 15 amino acids. The V gene lost 1 base and the J gene lost 0 bases, with 13 bases spanning the gap. Germline V gene sequence: CDR1 SQVTM, CDR2 ANQGSEA. In nucleotides, the CDR3 is TGCAGCGTTGAAGGGGGACTCGAAAGCTCCTACGAGCAGTACTTC. It translates to CSVEGGLESSYEQYF.

The sample holds many counts of this clonotype. The chain is built from TRBV12-5 and TRBJ2-7, with 7 positions matching TRBD2. V shed 7 bases, J shed 2 bases, and the junction held 5 bases outside the gene matches. This CDR3 contains 13 residues. Germline CDR1 LGHNT, CDR2 FRNRAP. Written as DNA, the CDR3 is TGTGCTAGTGAGCCAGCGGGAACCTACGAGCAGTACTTC. Amino acids: CASEPAGTYEQYF.

This clonotype was observed a few times. The rearrangement links TRBV20-1 to TRBJ1-4; 9 bases align to TRBD1. This CDR3 spans 15 amino acids. Trimming took 3 bases from V and 14 from J; bases not matched to a gene: 16. The germline V gene encodes CDR1 DFQATT and CDR2 SNEGSKA (reference sequence). DNA of the CDR3: TGCAGTGCTAGGGAATCCGGGACAGGGAACGTAGGTCTGTTTTTT. Residues: CSARESGTGNVGLFF.

The sample holds a few counts of this clonotype. This chain uses TRBV6-4 with TRBJ2-1; D gene uncertain. This CDR3 is 17 amino acids long. V shed 5 bases and J shed 0 bases, with 17 bases lying between them. The germline gives CDR1 MRHNA, CDR2 SNTAGT. CDR3 region: CASSQNRQDRSYNEQFF. DNA of the CDR3: TGTGCCAGCAGTCAGAACCGACAAGACCGCTCCTACAATGAGCAGTTCTTC.

At least ten counts were recorded for this clonotype. The chain recombines TRBV4-3 with TRBJ1-5, with D hard to call. CDR3 length: 16 residues. Germline V gives CDR1 LGHNA, CDR2 YSLEER. Trimming pared 0 bases from V and 1 base from J, leaving 10 bases between. The CDR3 DNA is TGCGCCAGCAGCCAAGAGGGAGGGCGAAGCAATCAGCCCCAGCATTTT. Encoded protein: CASSQEGGRSNQPQHF.

This clonotype was observed a handful of times. The genes are TRBV15 and TRBJ2-7; 7 bases fit TRBD1. This CDR3 has 15 residues. V dropped 5 bases and J dropped 1; count of bases not matched to a gene: 8. Germline V gene lookup returns CDR1 LNHNV and CDR2 YYDKDF (reference sequence). The CDR3 DNA is TGTGCCACCAGCCCGGAAAGGGGGCCTTCCTACGAGCAGTACTTC. Encoded protein: CATSPERGPSYEQYF.